This T cell receptor (beta chain) comes out of a study of blood T cell repertoires in COVID-19. In the study overall: The United States, Italy and Spain were the sources of the acute and convalescent COVID-19 samples.

Trimming shortened V by 0 bases and J by 1 base, and 8 bases separated the two germline ends. The germline gives CDR1 MGHDK, CDR2 SYGVNS. The CDR3 covers 15 residues. Produced via immunoSEQ multiplex PCR; TCRdb's table is partial and in-frame only. The sample gives more than 85,000 clones, about 85% of which show up once; around 12% is in the top ten. The clonotype comes from a human donor in a cohort sampled during active COVID-19. Sequenced: peripheral blood. V and J are TRBV25-1 and TRBJ2-3; a weak D match, TRBD2 (5 bases). CDR3 sequence (DNA): TGTGCCAGCAGTGAATACGGGAAAGGCACAGATACGCAGTATTTT. Encoded protein: CASSEYGKGTDTQYF. Based on the CDR3 plus reference TRBV25-1 and TRBJ2-3, the full variable domain is EADIYQTPRYLVIGTGKKITLECSQTMGHDKMYWYQQDPGMELHLIHYSYGVNSTEKGDLSSESTVSRIRTEHFPLTLESARPSHTSQYLCASSEYGKGTDTQYFGPGTRLTVL.